These 16 T cell receptor beta chains were all obtained from the same sample, sequenced in a study of cytomegalovirus exposure and HLA in healthy donors. The PCR used 60 Vbeta and 13 Jbeta primers. Profiled with immunoSEQ multiplex PCR; TCRdb holds only in-frame clones, not every one. The sample has roughly 180,000 clones; almost 85% are singletons. Sequenced sample: PBMCs. All receptors derive from a boy aged 5-17 years in good health and CMV-seronegative.

This chain joins TRBV5-4 and TRBJ2-5, with 7 positions matching TRBD2. Germline V gives CDR1 SGHNT, CDR2 YYREEE (reference sequence). The length of the CDR3 is 15 residues. The ends lost 3 bases at V and 4 bases at J; junction bases unmatched: 9. DNA for the CDR3: TGTGCCAGCAGCTCCCCAGATAGCGGGCCAGAGACCCAGTACTTC. It translates to CASSSPDSGPETQYF.

V gene TRBV6-5 combines with J gene TRBJ2-6; D not certain. Germline assignment: CDR1 MNHEY and CDR2 SVGAGI. The CDR3 has 14 residues. V was trimmed by 0 bases and J by 5 bases, leaving 5 bases between them. The CDR3 region is CASSYSDRANVLTF. The CDR3 region has the DNA TGTGCCAGCAGTTACTCTGACAGGGCCAACGTCCTGACTTTC.

The chain uses TRBV9 and TRBJ2-5; possible D gene TRBD1, 6 bases. V dropped 0 bases and J dropped 9 bases, with 15 bases sitting between them. In germline, CDR1 is SGDLS, CDR2 YYNGEE. The CDR3 has 14 residues. CDR3 in DNA: TGTGCCAGCAGCGTAGCTGGCAGGGGTACTTCCCAGTACTTC. It translates to CASSVAGRGTSQYF.

The chain combines TRBV4-2 with TRBJ2-7; the D gene is possibly TRBD2 (5 bases). V dropped 1 base and J dropped 4 bases, with 8 bases sitting between them. Germline CDR1 LGHNA, CDR2 YNFKEQ. The CDR3 consists of 13 residues. The CDR3 DNA reads TGTGCCAGCAGCCAAGCGGACTTATACGAGCAGTACTTC. It translates to CASSQADLYEQYF.

This chain joins TRBV7-2 and TRBJ2-5, with a weak D call TRBD2 (5 bases). Germline values: CDR1 SGHTA, CDR2 FQGNSA. The CDR3 length is 13 residues. The V and J ends lost 2 bases and 5 bases respectively, with 9 bases between them. This CDR3 is CASSLPGSETQYF. In DNA form, the CDR3 reads TGTGCCAGCAGCTTACCGGGGAGCGAGACCCAGTACTTC.

The rearrangement uses TRBV5-1 and TRBJ1-2; no definite D call. Germline lookup yields CDR1 SGHRS and CDR2 YFSETQ. This CDR3 is built from 12 residues. Trimming shortened V by 2 bases and J by 6 bases, and 8 bases separated the two germline ends. CDR3 protein: CASSFGRHGYTF. CDR3 bases: TGCGCCAGCAGCTTCGGCAGGCATGGCTACACCTTC.

This clone showed up just once. The chain carries TRBV15 and TRBJ1-1; D is undetermined. Germline CDR1 is LNHNV and CDR2 is YYDKDF (reference sequence). Trimming took 0 bases from V and 3 from J, leaving 11 bases between them. The CDR3 has 15 amino acids. CDR3 DNA sequence: TGTGCCACCAGCAGAGATAGCCTATATGACACTGAAGCTTTCTTT. It specifies CATSRDSLYDTEAFF.

The CDR3 sequence: CASSTDTAYGYTF. CDR3 sequence (DNA): TGTGCCAGCAGTACGGACACCGCCTATGGCTACACCTTC. V usage is TRBV6-5 and J usage is TRBJ1-2, with D possibly being TRBD1 (5 bases). This CDR3 contains 13 residues. The V and J ends lost 5 bases and 4 bases respectively, with 11 bases between them. Germline V gives CDR1 MNHEY, CDR2 SVGAGI.

This chain links TRBV6-1 with TRBJ1-5; 7 nucleotides align to TRBD1. This CDR3 has 14 amino acids. Per germline, CDR1 MNHNS and CDR2 SASEGT. J gave up 7 bases and V 6 bases, and 9 bases lay outside the gene matches. CDR3 in DNA: TGTGCCAGCAGCTTGGACAGGCCCCACCAGCCCCAGCATTTT. This encodes CASSLDRPHQPQHF.

This clone was seen only a few times. The rearrangement links TRBV6-4 to TRBJ2-1, with TRBD2 matching 9 bases. In germline, CDR1 is MRHNA, CDR2 SNTAGT. The CDR3 length is 14 residues. V was clipped by 6 bases and J by 10 bases; unmatched bases: 10. CDR3 in amino acids: CASREGGGAGEQFF. CDR3 DNA: TGTGCCAGCAGGGAAGGCGGGGGGGCCGGGGAGCAGTTCTTC.

This chain links TRBV7-8 with TRBJ2-5; a weak D match, TRBD1 (6 bases). Trimming took off 5 bases at V and 4 bases at J, with 17 bases between the two ends. This CDR3 contains 15 residues. Per the germline V gene, CDR1 is SGHVS and CDR2 is FQNEAQ. In nucleotides, the CDR3 is TGTGCCAGCAGCCCCCGATGGGGCAGGGGAGAGACCCAGTACTTC. Its protein is CASSPRWGRGETQYF.

This chain joins TRBV5-6 and TRBJ2-7; 8 bases align to TRBD2. The trim removed 2 bases at V and 3 bases at J, leaving 4 bases unmatched. The CDR3 spans 14 residues. Germline V CDR1 and CDR2: SGHDT, YYEEEE. The CDR3 region is CASSFGTRGYEQYF. As DNA, the CDR3 is TGTGCCAGCAGCTTCGGGACTAGGGGCTACGAGCAGTACTTC.

V usage is TRBV9 and J usage is TRBJ1-1; weak D call: TRBD1 (5 bases). V was shortened by 6 bases and J by 0 bases, with 12 bases between the two germline ends. CDR1 and CDR2 (germline): SGDLS, YYNGEE. CDR3 length equals 14 residues. CDR3: CASNVGTMNTEAFF. CDR3 DNA sequence: TGTGCCAGCAATGTGGGGACTATGAACACTGAAGCTTTCTTT. Together with reference TRBV9 and TRBJ1-1, the CDR3 gives the full variable domain: DSGVTQTPKHLITATGQRVTLRCSPRSGDLSVYWYQQSLDQGLQFLIQYYNGEERAKGNILERFSAQQFPDLHSELNLSSLELGDSALYFCASNVGTMNTEAFFGQGTRLTVV.

The rearrangement uses TRBV7-9 and TRBJ1-3; D remains unclear. The germline V and J ends were trimmed by 5 bases and 4 bases, with 6 bases remaining between them. The CDR3 runs to 12 residues. Per germline, CDR1 SEHNR and CDR2 FQNEAQ (reference sequence). Written as DNA, the CDR3 is TGTGCCAGCAGCCCCACAGGAAACACCATATATTTT. Translation: CASSPTGNTIYF.

The chain has TRBV4-2 and TRBJ2-7; 9 bases map to TRBD2. This CDR3 is built from 17 residues. Losses at the gene ends were 4 bases for V and 4 bases for J; bases not matched to a gene: 14. From germline, CDR1 is LGHNA and CDR2 YNFKEQ. The CDR3 loop reads CASSRFWPLAGLYEQYF. The CDR3 nucleotides read TGTGCCAGCAGCCGATTTTGGCCTCTAGCGGGACTATACGAGCAGTACTTC.

This chain joins TRBV30 and TRBJ2-6; 7 positions match TRBD1. J gave up 11 bases and V 3 bases, and 10 bases lay outside the gene matches. From germline, CDR1 is GTSNPN and CDR2 SVGIG (reference sequence). CDR3 length: 14 residues. The CDR3 sequence: CAWRIRTGRHVLTF. The CDR3 DNA is TGTGCCTGGAGAATCCGGACAGGCCGCCACGTCCTGACTTTC.